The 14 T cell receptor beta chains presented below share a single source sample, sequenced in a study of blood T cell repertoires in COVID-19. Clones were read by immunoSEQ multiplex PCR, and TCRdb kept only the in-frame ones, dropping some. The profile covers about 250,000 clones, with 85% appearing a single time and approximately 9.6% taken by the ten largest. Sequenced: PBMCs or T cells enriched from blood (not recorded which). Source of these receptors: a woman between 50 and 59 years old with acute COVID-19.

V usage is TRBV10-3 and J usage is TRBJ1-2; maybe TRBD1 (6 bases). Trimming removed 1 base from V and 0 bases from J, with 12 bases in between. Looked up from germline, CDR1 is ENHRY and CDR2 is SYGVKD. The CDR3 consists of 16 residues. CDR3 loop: CAISELGANANYGYTF. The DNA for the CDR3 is TGTGCCATCAGTGAGTTGGGGGCAAATGCTAACTATGGCTACACCTTC.

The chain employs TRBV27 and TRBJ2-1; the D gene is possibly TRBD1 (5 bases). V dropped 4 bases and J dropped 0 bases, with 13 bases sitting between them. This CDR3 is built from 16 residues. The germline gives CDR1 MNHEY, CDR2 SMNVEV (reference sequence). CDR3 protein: CASSYEQAFSYNEQFF. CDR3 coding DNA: TGTGCCAGCAGTTATGAACAGGCGTTCTCCTACAATGAGCAGTTCTTC.

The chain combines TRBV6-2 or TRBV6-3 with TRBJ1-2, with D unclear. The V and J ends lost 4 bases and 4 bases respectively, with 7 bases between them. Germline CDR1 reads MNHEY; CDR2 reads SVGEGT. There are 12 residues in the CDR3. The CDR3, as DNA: TGTGCCAGCAGTTCCTATTCCTATGGCTACACCTTC. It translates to CASSSYSYGYTF.

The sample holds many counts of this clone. Here the CDR3 reads CASSQLGQGDEKLFF. Written as DNA, the CDR3 is TGCGCCAGCAGCCAATTGGGACAGGGGGACGAAAAACTGTTTTTT. J is TRBJ1-4 and V is TRBV4-1, with TRBD1 matching 11 bases. The germline gives CDR1 MGHRA, CDR2 YSYEKL. J was trimmed by 8 bases and V by 2 bases; bases with no gene match: 4. The CDR3 length is 15 residues.

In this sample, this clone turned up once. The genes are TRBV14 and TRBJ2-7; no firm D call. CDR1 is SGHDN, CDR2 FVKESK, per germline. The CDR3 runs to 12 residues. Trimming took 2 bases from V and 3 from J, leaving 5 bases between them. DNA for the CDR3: TGTGCCAGCAGCCAACCGTACTACGAGCAGTACTTC. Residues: CASSQPYYEQYF.

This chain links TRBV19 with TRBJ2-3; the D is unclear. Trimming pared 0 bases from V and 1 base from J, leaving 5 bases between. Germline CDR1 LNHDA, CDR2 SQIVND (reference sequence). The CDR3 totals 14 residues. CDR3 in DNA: TGTGCCAGTAGTATAGATCAGGGCACAGATACGCAGTATTTT. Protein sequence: CASSIDQGTDTQYF.

The CDR3 nucleotides are TGTGCCAGCAGCTTTAGCCTGAACACTGAAGCTTTCTTT. Translation gives CASSFSLNTEAFF. This chain joins TRBV9 and TRBJ1-1; no clear D gene. This CDR3 spans 13 amino acids. Germline CDR1 SGDLS, CDR2 YYNGEE. V lost 4 bases to trimming and J lost 0 bases, with 7 bases between them. The full variable domain, completed using reference TRBV9 and TRBJ1-1, is DSGVTQTPKHLITATGQRVTLRCSPRSGDLSVYWYQQSLDQGLQFLIQYYNGEERAKGNILERFSAQQFPDLHSELNLSSLELGDSALYFCASSFSLNTEAFFGQGTRLTVV.

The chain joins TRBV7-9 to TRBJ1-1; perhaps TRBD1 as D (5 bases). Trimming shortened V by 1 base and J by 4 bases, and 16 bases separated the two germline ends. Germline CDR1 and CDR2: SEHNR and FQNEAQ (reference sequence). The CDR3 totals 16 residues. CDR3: CASSLDRAGLGTEAFF. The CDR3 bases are TGTGCCAGCAGCTTAGATAGGGCAGGGTTGGGCACTGAAGCTTTCTTT.

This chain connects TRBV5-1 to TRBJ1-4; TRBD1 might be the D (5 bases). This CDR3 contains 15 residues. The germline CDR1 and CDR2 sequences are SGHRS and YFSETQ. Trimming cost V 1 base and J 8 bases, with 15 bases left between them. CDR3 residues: CASSLHPGKGEKLFF. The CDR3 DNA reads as TGCGCCAGCAGCTTGCACCCAGGGAAAGGCGAAAAACTGTTTTTT.

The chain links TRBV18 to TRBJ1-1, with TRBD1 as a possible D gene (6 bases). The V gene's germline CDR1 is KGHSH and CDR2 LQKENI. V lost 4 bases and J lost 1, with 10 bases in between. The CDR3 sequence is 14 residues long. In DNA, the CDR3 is TGTGCCAGCTCACTACAGGGTGGGAACACTGAAGCTTTCTTT. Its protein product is CASSLQGGNTEAFF.

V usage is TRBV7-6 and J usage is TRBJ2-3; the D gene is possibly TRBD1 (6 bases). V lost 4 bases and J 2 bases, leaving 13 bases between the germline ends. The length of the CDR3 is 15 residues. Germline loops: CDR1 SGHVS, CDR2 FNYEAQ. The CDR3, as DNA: TGTGCCAGCAGCTCGGGACAATGGGACACAGATACGCAGTATTTT. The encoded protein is CASSSGQWDTDTQYF.

CDR3 sequence reads: CASSLRQGNYEQYF. CDR3 nucleotide sequence: TGTGCCAGCAGTTTAAGACAGGGCAACTACGAGCAGTACTTC. The gene calls are TRBV27 and TRBJ2-7; 7 bases map to TRBD1. The CDR3 consists of 14 residues. Germline lookup yields CDR1 MNHEY and CDR2 SMNVEV (reference sequence). After removal of 2 bases from V and 3 bases from J, the junction contained 4 bases not matched to a gene.

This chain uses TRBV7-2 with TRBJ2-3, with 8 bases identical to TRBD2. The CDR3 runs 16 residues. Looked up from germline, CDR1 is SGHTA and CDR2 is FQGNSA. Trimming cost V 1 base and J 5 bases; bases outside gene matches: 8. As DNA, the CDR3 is TGTGCCAGCAGCTTAGTTCGGTCGGCGGGAGGAGATACGCAGTATTTT. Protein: CASSLVRSAGGDTQYF.

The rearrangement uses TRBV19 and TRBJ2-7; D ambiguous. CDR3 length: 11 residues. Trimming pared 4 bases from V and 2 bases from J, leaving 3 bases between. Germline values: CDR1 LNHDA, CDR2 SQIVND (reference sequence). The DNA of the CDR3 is TGTGCCAGTAGTAGCGCCTACGAGCAGTACTTC. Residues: CASSSAYEQYF.